This passage covers 3 T cell receptor beta chains from one sample sequenced in a study of cytomegalovirus exposure and HLA in healthy donors. Only in-frame clones appear in the TCRdb table, and some are missing; sequencing was by immunoSEQ multiplex PCR. The sample lists some 260,000 clones; more than 75% were seen once. Sequences were obtained from PBMCs. Receptors originate from a young man in good health and CMV-seropositive.

This clone was detected only a few times. The chain recombines TRBV10-3 with TRBJ1-2; D is perhaps TRBD1 (5 bases). CDR1 and CDR2 (germline): ENHRY, SYGVKD. V was cut by 6 bases and J by 3 bases, with 14 bases left in between. The length of the CDR3 is 14 residues. The CDR3 loop reads CAIRAAGTDYGYTF. The CDR3 bases are TGTGCCATCAGAGCAGCCGGGACGGACTATGGCTACACCTTC.

The genes are TRBV5-1 and TRBJ2-7; TRBD1 or TRBD2 may be the D gene (5 bases each). Germline assignment: CDR1 SGHRS and CDR2 YFSETQ. There are 14 residues in the CDR3. V dropped 6 bases and J dropped 2 bases, with 15 bases sitting between them. CDR3 DNA sequence: TGCGCCAGCACCTTTTCGACGGGGCCCTACGAGCAGTACTTC. As protein: CASTFSTGPYEQYF.

The chain joins TRBV15 to TRBJ1-2; D might be TRBD1 (6 bases). Trimming took off 0 bases at V and 4 bases at J, with 12 bases between the two ends. Germline V gives CDR1 LNHNV, CDR2 YYDKDF (reference sequence). There are 15 residues in the CDR3. The CDR3, as DNA: TGTGCCACCAGCAGAGATGTCGGGGGCCCCTATGGCTACACCTTC. Translated: CATSRDVGGPYGYTF.